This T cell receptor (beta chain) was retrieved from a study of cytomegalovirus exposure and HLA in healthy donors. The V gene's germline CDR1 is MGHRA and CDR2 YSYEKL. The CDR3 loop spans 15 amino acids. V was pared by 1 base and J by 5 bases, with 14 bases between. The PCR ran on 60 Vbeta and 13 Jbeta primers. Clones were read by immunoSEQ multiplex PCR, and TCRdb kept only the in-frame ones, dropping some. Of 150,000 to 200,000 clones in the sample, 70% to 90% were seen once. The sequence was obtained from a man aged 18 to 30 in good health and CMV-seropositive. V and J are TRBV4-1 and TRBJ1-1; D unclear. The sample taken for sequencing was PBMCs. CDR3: CASSQGLGRATEAFF. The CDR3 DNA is TGCGCCAGCAGCCAAGGGTTGGGGAGGGCAACTGAAGCTTTCTTT.